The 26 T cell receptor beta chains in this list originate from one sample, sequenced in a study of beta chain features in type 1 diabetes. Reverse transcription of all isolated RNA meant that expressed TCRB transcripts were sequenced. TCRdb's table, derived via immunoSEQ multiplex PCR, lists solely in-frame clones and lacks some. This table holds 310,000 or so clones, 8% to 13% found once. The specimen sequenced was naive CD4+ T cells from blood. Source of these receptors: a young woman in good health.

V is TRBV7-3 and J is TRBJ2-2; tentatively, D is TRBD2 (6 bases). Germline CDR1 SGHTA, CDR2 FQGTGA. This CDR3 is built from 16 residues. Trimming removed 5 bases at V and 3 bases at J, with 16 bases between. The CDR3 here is CASSPLSSADTGELFF. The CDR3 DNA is TGTGCCAGCAGCCCACTTTCTAGCGCGGACACCGGGGAGCTGTTTTTT.

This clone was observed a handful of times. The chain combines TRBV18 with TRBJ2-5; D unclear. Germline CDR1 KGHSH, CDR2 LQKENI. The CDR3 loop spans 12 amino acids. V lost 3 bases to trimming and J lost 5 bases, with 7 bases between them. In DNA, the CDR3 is TGTGCCAGCTCACCGAGGAGCGAGACCCAGTACTTC. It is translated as CASSPRSETQYF.

The DNA for the CDR3 is TGTGCCAGCAGTTCGGGCGAGGGGCAGTTCTTC. Its protein is CASSSGEGQFF. V gene TRBV28 combines with J gene TRBJ2-1; a weak D match, TRBD2 (5 bases). The germline gives CDR1 MDHEN, CDR2 SYDVKM. The V gene lost 4 bases and the J gene lost 12 bases, with 10 bases spanning the gap. This CDR3 has 11 residues. The full variable domain, rest sourced from reference TRBV28 and TRBJ2-1, is DVKVTQSSRYLVKRTGEKVFLECVQDMDHENMFWYRQDPGLGLRLIYFSYDVKMKEKGDIPEGYSVSREKKERFSLILESASTNQTSMYLCASSSGEGQFFGPGTRLTVL.

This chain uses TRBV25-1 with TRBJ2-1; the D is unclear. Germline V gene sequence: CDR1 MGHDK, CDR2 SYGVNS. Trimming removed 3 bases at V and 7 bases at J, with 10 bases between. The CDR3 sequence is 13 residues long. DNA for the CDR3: TGTGCCAGCAGTGACGAGCAATGGAATGAGCAGTTCTTC. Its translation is CASSDEQWNEQFF. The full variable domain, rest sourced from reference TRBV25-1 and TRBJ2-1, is EADIYQTPRYLVIGTGKKITLECSQTMGHDKMYWYQQDPGMELHLIHYSYGVNSTEKGDLSSESTVSRIRTEHFPLTLESARPSHTSQYLCASSDEQWNEQFFGPGTRLTVL.

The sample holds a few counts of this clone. CDR3 in amino acids: CSVEPGPGVTGELFF. CDR3 nucleotide sequence: TGCAGCGTGGAACCGGGTCCCGGGGTCACCGGGGAGCTGTTTTTT. The V and J genes are TRBV29-1 and TRBJ2-2, with TRBD2 as a possible D gene (5 bases). This CDR3 comprises 15 residues. V lost 6 bases and J 4 bases, leaving 18 bases between the germline ends. Germline values: CDR1 SQVTM, CDR2 ANQGSEA.

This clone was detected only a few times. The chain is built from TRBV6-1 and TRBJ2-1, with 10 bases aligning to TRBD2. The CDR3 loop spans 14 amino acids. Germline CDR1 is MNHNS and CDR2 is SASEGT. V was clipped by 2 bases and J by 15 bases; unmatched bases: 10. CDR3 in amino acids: CASSEILAGVRGFF. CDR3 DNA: TGTGCCAGCAGTGAAATCCTAGCGGGAGTCCGGGGGTTCTTC.

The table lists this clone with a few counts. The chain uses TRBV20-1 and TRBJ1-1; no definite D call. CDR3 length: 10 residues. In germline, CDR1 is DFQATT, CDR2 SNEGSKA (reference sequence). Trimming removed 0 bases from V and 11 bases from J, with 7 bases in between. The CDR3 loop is CSARDRTAFF. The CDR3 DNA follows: TGCAGTGCTAGAGATCGGACTGCTTTCTTT.

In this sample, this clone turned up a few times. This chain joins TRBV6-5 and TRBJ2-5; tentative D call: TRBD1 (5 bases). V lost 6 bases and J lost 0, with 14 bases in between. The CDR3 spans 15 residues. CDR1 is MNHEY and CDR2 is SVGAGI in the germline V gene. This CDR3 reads CASSDLLGDQETQYF. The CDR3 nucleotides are TGTGCCAGCAGCGACCTTCTAGGGGACCAAGAGACCCAGTACTTC.

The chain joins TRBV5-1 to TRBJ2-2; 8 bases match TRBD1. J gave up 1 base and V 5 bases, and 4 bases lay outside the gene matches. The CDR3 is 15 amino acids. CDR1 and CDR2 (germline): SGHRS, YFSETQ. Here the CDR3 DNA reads TGCGCCAGCAGGACTACAGGGGGGAACACCGGGGAGCTGTTTTTT. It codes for CASRTTGGNTGELFF.

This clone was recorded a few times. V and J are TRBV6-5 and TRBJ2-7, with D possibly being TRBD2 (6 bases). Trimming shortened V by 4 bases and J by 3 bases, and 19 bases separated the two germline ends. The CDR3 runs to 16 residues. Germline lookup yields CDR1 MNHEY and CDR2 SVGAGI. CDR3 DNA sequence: TGTGCCAGCAGTTTGGGCTTTGGGGGAGGATTCTACGAGCAGTACTTC. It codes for CASSLGFGGGFYEQYF.

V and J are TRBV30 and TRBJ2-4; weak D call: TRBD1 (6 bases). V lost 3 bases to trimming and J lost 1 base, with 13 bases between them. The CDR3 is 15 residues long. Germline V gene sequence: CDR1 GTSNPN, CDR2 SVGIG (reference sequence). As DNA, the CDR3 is TGTGCCTGGAGGGCACAGGGAGCGGCCAAAAACATTCAGTACTTC. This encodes CAWRAQGAAKNIQYF.

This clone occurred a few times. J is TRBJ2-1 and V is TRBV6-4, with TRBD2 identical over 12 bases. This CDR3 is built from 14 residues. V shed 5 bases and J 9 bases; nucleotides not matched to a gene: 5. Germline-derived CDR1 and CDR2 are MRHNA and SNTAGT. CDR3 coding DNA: TGTGCCAGCAGTCGACTAGCGGGAGCGACTGAGCAGTTCTTC. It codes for CASSRLAGATEQFF.

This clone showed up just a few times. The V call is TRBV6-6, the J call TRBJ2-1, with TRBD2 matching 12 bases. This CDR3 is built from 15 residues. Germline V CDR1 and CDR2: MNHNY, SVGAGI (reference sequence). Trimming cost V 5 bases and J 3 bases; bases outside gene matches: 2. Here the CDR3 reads CASSVGLAGYNEQFF. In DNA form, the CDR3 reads TGTGCCAGCAGTGTGGGACTAGCGGGCTACAATGAGCAGTTCTTC.

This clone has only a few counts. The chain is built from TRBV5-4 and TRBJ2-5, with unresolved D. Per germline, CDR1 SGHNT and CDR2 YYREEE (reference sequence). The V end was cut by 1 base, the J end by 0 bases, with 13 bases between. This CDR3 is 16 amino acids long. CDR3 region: CASSLSRASYQETQYF. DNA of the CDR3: TGTGCCAGCAGCTTGTCTAGAGCGTCCTACCAAGAGACCCAGTACTTC.

CDR3 sequence: CASSLARALETQYF. The DNA for the CDR3 is TGTGCCAGCAGCTTAGCGAGGGCCTTGGAGACCCAGTACTTC. This chain joins TRBV7-2 and TRBJ2-5; TRBD2 is a possible D gene (5 bases). The V gene lost 0 bases and the J gene lost 5 bases, with 10 bases spanning the gap. Germline V gene data show CDR1 as SGHTA and CDR2 as FQGNSA. The CDR3 is 14 amino acids.

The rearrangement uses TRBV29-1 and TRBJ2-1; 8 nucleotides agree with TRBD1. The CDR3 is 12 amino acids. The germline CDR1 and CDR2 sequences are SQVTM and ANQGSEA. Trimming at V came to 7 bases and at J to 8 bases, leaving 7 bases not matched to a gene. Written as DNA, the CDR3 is TGCAGCGGACTTTTGACAGGGGATGAGCAGTTCTTC. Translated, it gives CSGLLTGDEQFF.

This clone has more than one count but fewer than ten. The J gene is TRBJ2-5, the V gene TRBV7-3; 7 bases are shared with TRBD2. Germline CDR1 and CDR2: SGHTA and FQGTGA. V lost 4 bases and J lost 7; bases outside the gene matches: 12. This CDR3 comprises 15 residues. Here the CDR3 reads CASSSKAGQWGTQYF. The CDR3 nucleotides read TGTGCCAGCAGCTCGAAAGCGGGGCAATGGGGGACCCAGTACTTC.

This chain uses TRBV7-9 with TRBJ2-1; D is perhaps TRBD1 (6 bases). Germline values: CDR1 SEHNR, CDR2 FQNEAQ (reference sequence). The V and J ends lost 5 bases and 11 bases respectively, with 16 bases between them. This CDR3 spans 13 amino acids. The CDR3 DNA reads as TGTGCCAGCAGCGTGTCGGCTCAGGGGAAGCAGTTCTTC. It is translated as CASSVSAQGKQFF.

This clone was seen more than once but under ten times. The CDR3, as DNA: TGTGCCAGCAGCGTAGGTGGGGCCACCTACAATGAGCAGTTCTTC. Translated: CASSVGGATYNEQFF. The chain links TRBV9 to TRBJ2-1, with D maybe TRBD1 (5 bases). The ends were cut back, 0 bases at V and 2 bases at J, with 9 bases in the middle. The CDR3 length is 15 residues. Per germline, CDR1 SGDLS and CDR2 YYNGEE.

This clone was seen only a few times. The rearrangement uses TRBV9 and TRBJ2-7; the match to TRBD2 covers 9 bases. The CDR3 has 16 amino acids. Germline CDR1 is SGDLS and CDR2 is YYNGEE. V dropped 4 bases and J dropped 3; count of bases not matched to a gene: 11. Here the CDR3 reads CASSPYLGTSSYEQYF. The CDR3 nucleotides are TGTGCCAGCAGCCCGTACCTGGGGACTAGCAGCTACGAGCAGTACTTC. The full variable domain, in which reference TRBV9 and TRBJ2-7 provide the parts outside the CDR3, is DSGVTQTPKHLITATGQRVTLRCSPRSGDLSVYWYQQSLDQGLQFLIQYYNGEERAKGNILERFSAQQFPDLHSELNLSSLELGDSALYFCASSPYLGTSSYEQYFGPGTRLTVT.

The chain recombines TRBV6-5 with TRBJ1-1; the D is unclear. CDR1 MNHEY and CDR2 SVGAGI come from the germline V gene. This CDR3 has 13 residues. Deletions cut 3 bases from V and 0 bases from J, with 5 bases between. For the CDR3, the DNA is TGTGCCAGCAGTTATGAGGTGAACACTGAAGCTTTCTTT. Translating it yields CASSYEVNTEAFF.

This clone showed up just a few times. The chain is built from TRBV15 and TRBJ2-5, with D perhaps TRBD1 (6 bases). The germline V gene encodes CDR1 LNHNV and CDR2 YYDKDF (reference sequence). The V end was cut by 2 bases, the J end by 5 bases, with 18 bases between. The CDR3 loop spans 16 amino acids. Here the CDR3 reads CATSRTLTGKHETQYF. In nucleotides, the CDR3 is TGTGCCACCAGCAGAACGCTCACAGGGAAGCATGAGACCCAGTACTTC.

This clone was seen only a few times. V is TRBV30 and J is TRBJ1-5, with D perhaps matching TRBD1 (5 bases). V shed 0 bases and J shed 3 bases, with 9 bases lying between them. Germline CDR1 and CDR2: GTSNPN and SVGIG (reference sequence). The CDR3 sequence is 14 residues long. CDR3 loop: CAWSVTDPNQPQHF. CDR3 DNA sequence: TGTGCCTGGAGTGTGACAGATCCCAATCAGCCCCAGCATTTT.

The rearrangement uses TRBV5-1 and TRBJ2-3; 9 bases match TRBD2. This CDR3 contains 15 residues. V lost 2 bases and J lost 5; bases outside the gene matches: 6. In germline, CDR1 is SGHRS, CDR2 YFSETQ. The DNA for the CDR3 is TGCGCCAGCAGCTTAAGCGGGAGGCCCGGAGATACGCAGTATTTT. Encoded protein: CASSLSGRPGDTQYF.

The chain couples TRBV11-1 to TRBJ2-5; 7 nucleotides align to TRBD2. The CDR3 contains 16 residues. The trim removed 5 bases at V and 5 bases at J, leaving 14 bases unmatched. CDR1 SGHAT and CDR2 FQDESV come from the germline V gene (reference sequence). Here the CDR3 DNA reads TGTGCCAGCAGCCCCAGCGGGGAGTTGTTGGGTGAGACCCAGTACTTC. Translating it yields CASSPSGELLGETQYF. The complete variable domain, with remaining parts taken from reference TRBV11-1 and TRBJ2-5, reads EAEVAQSPRYKITEKSQAVAFWCDPISGHATLYWYRQILGQGPELLVQFQDESVVDDSQLPKDRFSAERLKGVDSTLKIQPAELGDSAMYLCASSPSGELLGETQYFGPGTRLLVL.

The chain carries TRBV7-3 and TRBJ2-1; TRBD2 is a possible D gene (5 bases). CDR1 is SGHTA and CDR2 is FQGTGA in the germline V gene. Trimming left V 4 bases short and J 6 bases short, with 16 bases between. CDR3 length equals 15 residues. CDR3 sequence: CASSSTGISGNEQFF. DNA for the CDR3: TGTGCCAGCAGCTCAACCGGGATCTCGGGCAATGAGCAGTTCTTC.